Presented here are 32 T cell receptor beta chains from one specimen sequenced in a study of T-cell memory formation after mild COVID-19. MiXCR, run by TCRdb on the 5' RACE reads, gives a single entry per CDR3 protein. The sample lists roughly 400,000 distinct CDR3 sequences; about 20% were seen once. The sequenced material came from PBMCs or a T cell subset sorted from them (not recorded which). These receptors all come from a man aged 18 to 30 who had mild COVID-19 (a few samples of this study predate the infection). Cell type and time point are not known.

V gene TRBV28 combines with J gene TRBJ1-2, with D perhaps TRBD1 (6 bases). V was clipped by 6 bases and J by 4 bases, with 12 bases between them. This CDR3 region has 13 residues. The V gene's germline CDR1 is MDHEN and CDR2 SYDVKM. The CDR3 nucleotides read TGTGCCAGCAGATCTGGGGGGCTCTATGGCTACACCTTC. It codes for CASRSGGLYGYTF.

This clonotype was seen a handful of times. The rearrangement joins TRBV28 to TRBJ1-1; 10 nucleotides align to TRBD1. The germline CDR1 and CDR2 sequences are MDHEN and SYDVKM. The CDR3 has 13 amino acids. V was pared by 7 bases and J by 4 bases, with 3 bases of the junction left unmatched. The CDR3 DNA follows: TGTGCCAGCATCCGGGACAGGGGCACTGAAGCTTTCTTT. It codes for CASIRDRGTEAFF.

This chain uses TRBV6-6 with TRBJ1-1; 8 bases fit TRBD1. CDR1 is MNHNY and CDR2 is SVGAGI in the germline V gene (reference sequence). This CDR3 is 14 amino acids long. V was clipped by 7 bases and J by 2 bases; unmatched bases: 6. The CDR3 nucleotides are TGTGCCAGCAACCGACAGGGGCTTAACACTGAAGCTTTCTTT. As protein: CASNRQGLNTEAFF.

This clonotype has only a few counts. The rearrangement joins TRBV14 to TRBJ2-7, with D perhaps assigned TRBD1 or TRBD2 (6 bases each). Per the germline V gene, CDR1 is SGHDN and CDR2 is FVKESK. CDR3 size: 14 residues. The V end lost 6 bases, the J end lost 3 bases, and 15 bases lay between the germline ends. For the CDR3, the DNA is TGTGCCAGCAGTCGTGGACGGGGGCACTACGAGCAGTACGTC. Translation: CASSRGRGHYEQYV.

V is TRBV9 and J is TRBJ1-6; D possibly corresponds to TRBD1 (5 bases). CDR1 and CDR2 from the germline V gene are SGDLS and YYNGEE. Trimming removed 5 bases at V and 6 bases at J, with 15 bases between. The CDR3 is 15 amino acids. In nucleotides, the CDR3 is TGTGCCAGCAGTGCCTCCAGGGTCCGTAATTCACCCCTCCACTTT. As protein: CASSASRVRNSPLHF.

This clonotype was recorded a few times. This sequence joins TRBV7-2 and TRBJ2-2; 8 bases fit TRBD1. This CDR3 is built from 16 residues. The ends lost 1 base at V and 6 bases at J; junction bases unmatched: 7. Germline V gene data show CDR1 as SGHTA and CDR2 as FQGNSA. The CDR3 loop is CASSLGGQGASGELFF. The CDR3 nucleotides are TGTGCCAGCAGCTTAGGGGGTCAGGGGGCCTCCGGGGAGCTGTTTTTT. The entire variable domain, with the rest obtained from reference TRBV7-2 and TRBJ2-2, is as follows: GAGVSQSPSNKVTEKGKDVELRCDPISGHTALYWYRQSLGQGLEFLIYFQGNSAPDKSGLPSDRFSAERTGGSVSTLTIQRTQQEDSAVYLCASSLGGQGASGELFFGEGSRLTVL.

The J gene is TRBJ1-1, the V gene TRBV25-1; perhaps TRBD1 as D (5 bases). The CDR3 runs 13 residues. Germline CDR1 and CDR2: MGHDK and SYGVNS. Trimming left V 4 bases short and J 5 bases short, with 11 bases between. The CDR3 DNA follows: TGTGCCAGCAGTGTATCGCCAGGGACTGAAGCTTTCTTT. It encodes CASSVSPGTEAFF.

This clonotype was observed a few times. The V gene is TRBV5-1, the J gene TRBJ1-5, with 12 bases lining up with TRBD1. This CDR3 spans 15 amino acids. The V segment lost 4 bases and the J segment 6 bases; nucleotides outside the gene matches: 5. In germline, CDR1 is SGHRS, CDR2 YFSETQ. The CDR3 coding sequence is TGCGCCAGCAGCCCGGGGACAGGGGGCGGTCAGCCCCAGCATTTT. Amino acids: CASSPGTGGGQPQHF.

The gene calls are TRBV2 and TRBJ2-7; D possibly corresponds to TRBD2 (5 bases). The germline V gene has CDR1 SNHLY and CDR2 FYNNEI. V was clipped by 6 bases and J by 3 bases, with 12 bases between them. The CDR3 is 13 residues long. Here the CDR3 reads CASRSYGDYEQYV. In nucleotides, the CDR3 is TGTGCCAGCAGGAGCTACGGGGACTACGAGCAGTACGTC.

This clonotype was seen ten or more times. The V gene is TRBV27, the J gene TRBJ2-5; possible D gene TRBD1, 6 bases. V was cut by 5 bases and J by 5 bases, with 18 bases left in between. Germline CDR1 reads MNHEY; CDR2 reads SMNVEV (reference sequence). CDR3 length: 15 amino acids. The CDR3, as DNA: TGTGCCAGCAGTCCCAGCTCCAGGGGTAGGGAGACCCAGTACTTC. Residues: CASSPSSRGRETQYF.

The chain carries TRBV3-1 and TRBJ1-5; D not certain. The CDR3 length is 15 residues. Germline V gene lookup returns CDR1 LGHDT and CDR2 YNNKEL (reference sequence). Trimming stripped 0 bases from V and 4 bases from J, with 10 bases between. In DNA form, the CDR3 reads TGTGCCAGCAGCCAAGATAGAGTAGGGAATCAGCCCCAGCATTTT. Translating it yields CASSQDRVGNQPQHF.

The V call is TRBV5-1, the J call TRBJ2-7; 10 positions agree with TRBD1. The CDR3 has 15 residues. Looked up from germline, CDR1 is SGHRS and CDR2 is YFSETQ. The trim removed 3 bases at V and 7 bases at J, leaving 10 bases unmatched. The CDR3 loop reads CASSSGWDRGEEQYF. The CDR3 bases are TGCGCCAGCAGCTCGGGTTGGGACAGGGGTGAGGAGCAGTACTTC.

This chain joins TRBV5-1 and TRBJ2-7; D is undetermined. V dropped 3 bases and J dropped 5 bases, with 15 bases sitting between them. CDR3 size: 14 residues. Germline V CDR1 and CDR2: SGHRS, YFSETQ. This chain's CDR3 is CASSSTHGTNEQYF. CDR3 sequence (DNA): TGCGCCAGCAGCTCGACCCATGGAACCAACGAGCAGTACTTC. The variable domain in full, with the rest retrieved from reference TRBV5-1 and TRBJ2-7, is KAGVTQTPRYLIKTRGQQVTLSCSPISGHRSVSWYQQTPGQGLQFLFEYFSETQRNKGNFPGRFSGRQFSNSRSEMNVSTLELGDSALYLCASSSTHGTNEQYFGPGTRLTVT.

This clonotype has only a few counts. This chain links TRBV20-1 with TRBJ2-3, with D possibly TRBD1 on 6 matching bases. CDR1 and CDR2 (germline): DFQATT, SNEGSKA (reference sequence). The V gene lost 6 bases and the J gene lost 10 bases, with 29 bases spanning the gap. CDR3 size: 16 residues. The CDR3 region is CSAKLNREWTRGPQYF. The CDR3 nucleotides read TGCAGTGCAAAGCTTAACAGGGAATGGACTCGGGGTCCGCAGTATTTT.

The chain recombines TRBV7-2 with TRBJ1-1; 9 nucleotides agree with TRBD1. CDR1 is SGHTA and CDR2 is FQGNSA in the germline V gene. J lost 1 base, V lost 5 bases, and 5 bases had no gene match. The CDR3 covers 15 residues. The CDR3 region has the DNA TGTGCCAGCAGCGCCCAGGGACAGGGGAACACTGAAGCTTTCTTT. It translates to CASSAQGQGNTEAFF.

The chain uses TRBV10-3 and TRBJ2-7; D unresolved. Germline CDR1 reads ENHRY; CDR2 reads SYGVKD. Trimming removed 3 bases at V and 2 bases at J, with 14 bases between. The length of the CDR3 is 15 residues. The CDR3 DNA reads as TGTGCCATCAGTGATCTGGCAGGTAATACCTACGAGCAGTACGTC. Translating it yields CAISDLAGNTYEQYV.

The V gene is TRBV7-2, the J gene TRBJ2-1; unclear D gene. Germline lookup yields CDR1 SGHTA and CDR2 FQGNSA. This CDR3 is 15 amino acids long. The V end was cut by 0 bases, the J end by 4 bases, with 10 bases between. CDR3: CASSLAGIPYNEQFF. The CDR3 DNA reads TGTGCCAGCAGCTTAGCGGGAATACCATACAATGAGCAGTTCTTC.

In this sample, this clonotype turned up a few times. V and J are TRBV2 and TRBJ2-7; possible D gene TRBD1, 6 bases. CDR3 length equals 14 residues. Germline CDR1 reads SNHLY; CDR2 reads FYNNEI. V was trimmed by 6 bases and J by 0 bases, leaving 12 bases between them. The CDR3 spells CASSDRQASYEQYV. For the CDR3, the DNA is TGTGCCAGCAGCGACCGACAGGCCTCCTACGAGCAGTACGTC.

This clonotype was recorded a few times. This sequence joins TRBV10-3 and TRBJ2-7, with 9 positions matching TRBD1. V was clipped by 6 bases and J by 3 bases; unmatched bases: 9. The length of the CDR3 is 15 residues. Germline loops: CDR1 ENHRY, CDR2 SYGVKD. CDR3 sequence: CAIRRWTGEDYEQYV. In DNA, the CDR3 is TGTGCCATCAGACGCTGGACAGGGGAAGACTACGAGCAGTACGTC.

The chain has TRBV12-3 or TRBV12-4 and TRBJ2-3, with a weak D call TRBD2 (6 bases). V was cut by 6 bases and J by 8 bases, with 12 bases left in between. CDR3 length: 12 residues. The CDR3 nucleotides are TGTGCCAGCAGACATAGCGGTGGTACGCAGTATTTT. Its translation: CASRHSGGTQYF.

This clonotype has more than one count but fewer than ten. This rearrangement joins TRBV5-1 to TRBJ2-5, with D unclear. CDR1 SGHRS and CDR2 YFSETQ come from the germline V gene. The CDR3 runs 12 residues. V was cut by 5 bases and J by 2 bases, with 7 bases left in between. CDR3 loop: CASSVLQETQYF. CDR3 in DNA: TGCGCCAGCAGTGTACTACAAGAGACCCAGTACTTC.

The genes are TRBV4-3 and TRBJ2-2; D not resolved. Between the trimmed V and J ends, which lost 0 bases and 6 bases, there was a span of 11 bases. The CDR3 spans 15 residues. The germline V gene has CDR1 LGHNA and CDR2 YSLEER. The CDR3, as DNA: TGCGCCAGCAGCCAAGAGCCTAGTGGAGCCGGGGAGCTGTTTTTT. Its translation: CASSQEPSGAGELFF.

The CDR3 region is CSANRGVRANEKLFF. Here the CDR3 DNA reads TGCAGTGCTAACAGGGGGGTTCGGGCTAATGAAAAACTGTTTTTT. The chain combines TRBV20-1 with TRBJ1-4, with 8 bases matching TRBD1. Germline CDR1 is DFQATT and CDR2 is SNEGSKA (reference sequence). The CDR3 has 15 residues. J gave up 3 bases and V 4 bases, and 7 bases lay outside the gene matches.

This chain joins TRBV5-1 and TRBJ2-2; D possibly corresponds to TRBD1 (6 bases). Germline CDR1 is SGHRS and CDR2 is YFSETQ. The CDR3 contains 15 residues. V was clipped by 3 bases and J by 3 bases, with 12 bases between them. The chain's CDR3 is CASSSLSGDTGELFF. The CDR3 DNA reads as TGCGCCAGCAGCTCCCTCTCAGGGGACACCGGGGAGCTGTTTTTT.

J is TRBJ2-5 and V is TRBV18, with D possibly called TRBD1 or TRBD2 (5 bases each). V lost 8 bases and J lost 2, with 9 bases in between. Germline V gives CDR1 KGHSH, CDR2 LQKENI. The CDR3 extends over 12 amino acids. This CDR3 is CASLREQETQYF. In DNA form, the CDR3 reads TGTGCCAGCCTCAGGGAGCAAGAGACCCAGTACTTC.

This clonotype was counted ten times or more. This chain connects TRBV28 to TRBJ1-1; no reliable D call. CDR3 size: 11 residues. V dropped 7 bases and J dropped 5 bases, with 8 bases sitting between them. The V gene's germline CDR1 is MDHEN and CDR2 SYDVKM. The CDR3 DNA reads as TGTGCCAGCACCTTGTGGACTGAAGCTTTCTTT. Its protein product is CASTLWTEAFF.

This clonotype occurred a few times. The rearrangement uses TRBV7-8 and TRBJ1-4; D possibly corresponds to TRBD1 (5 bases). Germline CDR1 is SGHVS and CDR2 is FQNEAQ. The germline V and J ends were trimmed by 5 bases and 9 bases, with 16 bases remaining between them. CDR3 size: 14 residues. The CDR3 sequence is CASSGSTEAKKLFF. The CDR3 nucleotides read TGTGCCAGCAGCGGGTCGACAGAAGCGAAAAAACTGTTTTTT.

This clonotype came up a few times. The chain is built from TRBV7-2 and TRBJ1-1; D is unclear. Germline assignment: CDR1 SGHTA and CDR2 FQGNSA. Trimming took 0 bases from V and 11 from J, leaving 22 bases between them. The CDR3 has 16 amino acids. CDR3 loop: CASSLAVNLDSGGAFF. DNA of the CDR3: TGTGCCAGCAGCTTAGCGGTTAATCTTGATTCGGGTGGTGCTTTCTTT.

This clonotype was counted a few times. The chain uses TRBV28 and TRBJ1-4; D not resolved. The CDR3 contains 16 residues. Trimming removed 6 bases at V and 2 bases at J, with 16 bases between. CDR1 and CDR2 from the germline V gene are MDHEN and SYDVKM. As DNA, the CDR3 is TGTGCCAGCAGCATCGGACCCTCGTTGACTAATGAAAAACTGTTTTTT. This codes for CASSIGPSLTNEKLFF.

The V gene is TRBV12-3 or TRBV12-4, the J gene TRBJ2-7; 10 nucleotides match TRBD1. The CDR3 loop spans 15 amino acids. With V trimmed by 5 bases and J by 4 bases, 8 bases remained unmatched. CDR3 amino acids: CASSHQGTGAYEQYF. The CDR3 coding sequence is TGTGCCAGCAGTCACCAGGGGACAGGGGCATACGAGCAGTACTTC.

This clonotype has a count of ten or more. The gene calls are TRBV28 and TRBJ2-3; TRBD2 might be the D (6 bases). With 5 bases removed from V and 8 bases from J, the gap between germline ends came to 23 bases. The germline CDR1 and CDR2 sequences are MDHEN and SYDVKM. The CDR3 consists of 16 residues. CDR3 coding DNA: TGTGCCAGCAGTCCCCCGGGAGTACGAAGTCCGGGTACGCAGTATTTT. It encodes CASSPPGVRSPGTQYF.

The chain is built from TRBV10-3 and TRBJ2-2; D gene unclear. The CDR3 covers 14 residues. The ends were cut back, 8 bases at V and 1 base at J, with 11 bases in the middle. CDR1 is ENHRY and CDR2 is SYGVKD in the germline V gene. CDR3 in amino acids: CAILDDGNTGELFF. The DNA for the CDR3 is TGTGCCATCTTGGACGATGGGAACACCGGGGAGCTGTTTTTT.